This TCR beta chain originates from a study of vaccination effects on CD4 cells after COVID-19. Study outcomes and limitations: Whether induced by infection or by vaccine, clones showed marked clonal contraction late after vaccination.

Repertoires were generated with immunoSEQ multiplex PCR, while TCRdb's copy carries only in-frame clones and drops some. Of almost 30,000 clones detected, about 74% appear once; the ten largest clones hold about 17%. V dropped 2 bases and J dropped 1 base, with 8 bases sitting between them. The germline gives CDR1 MNHEY, CDR2 SVGAGI. CDR3 size: 15 residues. Antigen-specific CD4+ T cells were expanded (with viral peptide pools) by the ViraFEST assay ahead of sequencing. Culturing for more than eight days preceded CD4+ T cell isolation. Participants completed two doses of the BNT162b2 or mRNA-1273 vaccine. As concerns this clone: Its specificity is unknown.

The sequence derives from a human donor who received a COVID-19 vaccine. This specimen was CD4+ T cells from PBMCs cultured with HCoV-OC43 spike peptides, taken after COVID-19 vaccination. Subset noted: HCoV-OC43 spike overlapping peptide pool stimulation. This sequence joins TRBV6-5 and TRBJ2-2; possibly TRBD1 for D (5 bases). CDR3 bases: TGTGCCAGCAGTTACGCCGGACAGAACACCGGGGAGCTGTTTTTT. Protein: CASSYAGQNTGELFF.